Shown below are 3 T cell receptor beta chains from a single sample sequenced in a study of T-cell memory formation after mild COVID-19. One entry per CDR3 protein results from TCRdb running MiXCR on the 5' RACE reads. This sample has some 340,000 distinct CDR3 sequences, with around 13% found just once. The material sequenced was PBMCs or a T cell subset sorted from them (not recorded which). The origin of the receptors is a man between 18 and 35 years old who had mild COVID-19 (a few samples of this study predate the infection). Cell type and time point are not known.

This clonotype was seen a few times. The V and J genes are TRBV15 and TRBJ2-2, with TRBD1 matching 7 bases. The CDR3 is 14 amino acids. V was pared by 2 bases and J by 9 bases, with 6 bases of the junction left unmatched. Per germline, CDR1 LNHNV and CDR2 YYDKDF (reference sequence). CDR3 residues: CATSRITGEWELFF. DNA for the CDR3: TGTGCCACCAGCAGAATCACAGGGGAGTGGGAGCTGTTTTTT.

This rearrangement joins TRBV4-3 to TRBJ2-1; D may correspond to TRBD1 or TRBD2 (5 bases each). The V and J ends lost 4 bases and 4 bases respectively, with 11 bases between them. The CDR3 has 14 amino acids. The germline V gene has CDR1 LGHNA and CDR2 YSLEER. Here the CDR3 DNA reads TGCGCCAGCAGCCTGGGGCGGGCTTACAATGAGCAGTTCTTC. Translating it yields CASSLGRAYNEQFF.

The sample holds a few counts of this clonotype. The chain links TRBV5-1 to TRBJ2-7; D gene unclear. Trimming left V 1 base short and J 2 bases short, with 13 bases between. CDR1 is SGHRS and CDR2 is YFSETQ in the germline V gene. The CDR3 loop spans 15 amino acids. The CDR3 DNA reads TGCGCCAGCAGCTTGCATGCAGGTAAAGCCTACGAGCAGTACTTC. Translating it yields CASSLHAGKAYEQYF.